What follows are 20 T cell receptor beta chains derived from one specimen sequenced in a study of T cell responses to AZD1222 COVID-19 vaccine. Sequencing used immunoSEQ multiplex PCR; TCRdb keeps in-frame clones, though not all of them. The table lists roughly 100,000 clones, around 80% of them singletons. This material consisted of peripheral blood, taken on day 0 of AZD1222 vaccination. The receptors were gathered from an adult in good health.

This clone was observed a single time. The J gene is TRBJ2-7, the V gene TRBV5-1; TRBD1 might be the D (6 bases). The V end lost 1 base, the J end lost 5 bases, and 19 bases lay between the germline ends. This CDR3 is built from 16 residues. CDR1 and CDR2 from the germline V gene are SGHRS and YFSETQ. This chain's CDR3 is CASSLLGQSRLHEQYF. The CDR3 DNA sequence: TGCGCCAGCAGCTTGCTAGGACAGTCGAGACTTCACGAGCAGTACTTC.

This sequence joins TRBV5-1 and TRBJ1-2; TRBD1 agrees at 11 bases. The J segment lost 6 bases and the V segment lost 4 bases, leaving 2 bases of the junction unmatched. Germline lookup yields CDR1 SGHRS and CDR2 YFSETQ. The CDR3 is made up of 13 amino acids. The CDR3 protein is CASSPDRGHGYTF. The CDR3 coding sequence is TGCGCCAGCAGCCCGGACAGGGGGCATGGCTACACCTTC.

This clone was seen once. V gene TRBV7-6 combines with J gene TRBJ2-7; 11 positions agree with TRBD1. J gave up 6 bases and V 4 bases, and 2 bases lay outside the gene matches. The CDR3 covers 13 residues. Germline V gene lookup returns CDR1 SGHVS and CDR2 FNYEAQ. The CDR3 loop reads CASSSGTGGEQYF. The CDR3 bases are TGTGCCAGCAGCTCTGGGACAGGGGGCGAGCAGTACTTC. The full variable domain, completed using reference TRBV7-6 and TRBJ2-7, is GAGVSQSPRYKVTKRGQDVALRCDPISGHVSLYWYRQALGQGPEFLTYFNYEAQQDKSGLPNDRFSAERPEGSISTLTIQRTEQRDSAMYRCASSSGTGGEQYFGPGTRLTVT.

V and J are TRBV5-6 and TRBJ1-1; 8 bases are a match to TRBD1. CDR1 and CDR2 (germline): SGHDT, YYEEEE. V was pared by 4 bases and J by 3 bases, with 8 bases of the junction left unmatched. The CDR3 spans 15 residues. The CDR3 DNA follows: TGTGCCAGCAGCCGGACAGGGTGGGGACACACTGAAGCTTTCTTT. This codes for CASSRTGWGHTEAFF.

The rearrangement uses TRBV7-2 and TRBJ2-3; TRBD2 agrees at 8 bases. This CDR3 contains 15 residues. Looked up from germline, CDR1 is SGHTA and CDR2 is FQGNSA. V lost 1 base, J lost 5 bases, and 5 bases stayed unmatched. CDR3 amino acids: CASSLDGGAVDTQYF. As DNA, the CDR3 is TGTGCCAGCAGCTTAGACGGGGGGGCTGTAGATACGCAGTATTTT.

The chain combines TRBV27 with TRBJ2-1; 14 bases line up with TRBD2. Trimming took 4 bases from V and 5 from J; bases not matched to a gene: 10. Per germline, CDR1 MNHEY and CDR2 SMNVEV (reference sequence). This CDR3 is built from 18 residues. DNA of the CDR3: TGTGCCAGCAGTTCTTGGACTAGCGGGGGGACTAAAGACAATGAGCAGTTCTTC. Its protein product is CASSSWTSGGTKDNEQFF.

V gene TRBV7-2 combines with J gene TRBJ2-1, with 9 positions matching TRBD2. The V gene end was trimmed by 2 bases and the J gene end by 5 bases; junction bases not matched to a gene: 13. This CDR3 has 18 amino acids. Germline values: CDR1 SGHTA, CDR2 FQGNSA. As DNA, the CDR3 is TGTGCCAGCAGCTTATCACGGGGTGGGCTAGCGGGGAACAATGAGCAGTTCTTC. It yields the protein CASSLSRGGLAGNNEQFF.

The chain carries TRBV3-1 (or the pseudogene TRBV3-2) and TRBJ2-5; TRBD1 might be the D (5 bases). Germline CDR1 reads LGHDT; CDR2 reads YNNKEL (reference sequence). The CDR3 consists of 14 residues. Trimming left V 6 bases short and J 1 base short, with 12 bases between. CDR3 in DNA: TGTGCCAGCAGTCCTCTAGGGGTCCAAGAGACCCAGTACTTC. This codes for CASSPLGVQETQYF.

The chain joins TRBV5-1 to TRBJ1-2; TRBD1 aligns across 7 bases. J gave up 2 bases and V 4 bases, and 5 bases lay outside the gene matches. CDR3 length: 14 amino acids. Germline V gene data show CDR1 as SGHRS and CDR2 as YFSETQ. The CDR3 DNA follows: TGCGCCAGCAGCCCATCGACAGGGAACTATGGCTACACCTTC. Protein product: CASSPSTGNYGYTF. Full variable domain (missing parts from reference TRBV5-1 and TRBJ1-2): KAGVTQTPRYLIKTRGQQVTLSCSPISGHRSVSWYQQTPGQGLQFLFEYFSETQRNKGNFPGRFSGRQFSNSRSEMNVSTLELGDSALYLCASSPSTGNYGYTFGSGTRLTVV.

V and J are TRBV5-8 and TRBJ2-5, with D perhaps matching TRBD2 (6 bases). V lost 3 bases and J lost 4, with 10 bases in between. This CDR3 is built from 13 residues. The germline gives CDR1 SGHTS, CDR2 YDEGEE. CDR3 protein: CASSWTIPETQYF. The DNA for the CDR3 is TGTGCCAGCAGCTGGACTATACCAGAGACCCAGTACTTC. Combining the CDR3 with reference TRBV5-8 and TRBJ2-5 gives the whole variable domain EAGVTQSPTHLIKTRGQQATLRCSPISGHTSVYWYQQALGLGLQFLLWYDEGEERNRGNFPPRFSGRQFPNYSSELNVNALELEDSALYLCASSWTIPETQYFGPGTRLLVL.

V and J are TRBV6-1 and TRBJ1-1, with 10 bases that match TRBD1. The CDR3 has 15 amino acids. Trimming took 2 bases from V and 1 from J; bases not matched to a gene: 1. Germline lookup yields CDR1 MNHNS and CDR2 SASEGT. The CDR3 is CASSERDRGNTEAFF. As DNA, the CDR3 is TGTGCCAGCAGTGAAAGGGACAGGGGGAACACTGAAGCTTTCTTT.

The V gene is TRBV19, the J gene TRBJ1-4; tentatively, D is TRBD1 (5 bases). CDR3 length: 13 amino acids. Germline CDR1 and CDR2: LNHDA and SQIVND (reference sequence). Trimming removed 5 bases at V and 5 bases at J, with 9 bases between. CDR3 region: CASSDRLNEKLFF. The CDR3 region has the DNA TGTGCCAGTAGTGACAGATTGAATGAAAAACTGTTTTTT.

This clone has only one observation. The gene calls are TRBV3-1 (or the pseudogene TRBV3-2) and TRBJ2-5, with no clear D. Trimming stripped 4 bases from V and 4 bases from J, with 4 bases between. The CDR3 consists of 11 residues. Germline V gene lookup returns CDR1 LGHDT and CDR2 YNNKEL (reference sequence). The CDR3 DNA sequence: TGTGCCAGCAGCCGGATAGAGACCCAGTACTTC. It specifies CASSRIETQYF.

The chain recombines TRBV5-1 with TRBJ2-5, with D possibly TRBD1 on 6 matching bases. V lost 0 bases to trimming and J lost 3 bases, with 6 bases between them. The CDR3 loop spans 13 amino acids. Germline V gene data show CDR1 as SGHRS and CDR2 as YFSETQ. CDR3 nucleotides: TGCGCCAGCAGCTTGGAGGGGGAAGAGACCCAGTACTTC. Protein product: CASSLEGEETQYF.

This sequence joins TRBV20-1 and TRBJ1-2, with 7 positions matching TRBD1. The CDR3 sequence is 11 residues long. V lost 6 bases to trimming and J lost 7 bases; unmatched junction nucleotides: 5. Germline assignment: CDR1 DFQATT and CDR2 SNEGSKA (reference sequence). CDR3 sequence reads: CSARTGFGYTF. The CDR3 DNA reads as TGCAGTGCCAGGACAGGCTTTGGCTACACCTTC.

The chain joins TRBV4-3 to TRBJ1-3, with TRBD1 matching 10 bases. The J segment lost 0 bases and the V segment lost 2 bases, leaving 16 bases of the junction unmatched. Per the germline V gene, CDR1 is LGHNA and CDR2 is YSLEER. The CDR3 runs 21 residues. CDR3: CASSQQPPGTGVLSSGNTIYF. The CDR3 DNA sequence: TGCGCCAGCAGCCAACAACCTCCCGGGACAGGGGTCTTGAGCTCTGGAAACACCATATATTTT.

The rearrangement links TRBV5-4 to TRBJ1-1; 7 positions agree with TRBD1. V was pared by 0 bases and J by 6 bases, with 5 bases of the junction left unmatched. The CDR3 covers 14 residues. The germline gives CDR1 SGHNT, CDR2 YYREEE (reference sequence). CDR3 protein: CASSLDRGFAEAFF. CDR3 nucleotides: TGTGCCAGCAGCTTGGACAGGGGATTCGCTGAAGCTTTCTTT.

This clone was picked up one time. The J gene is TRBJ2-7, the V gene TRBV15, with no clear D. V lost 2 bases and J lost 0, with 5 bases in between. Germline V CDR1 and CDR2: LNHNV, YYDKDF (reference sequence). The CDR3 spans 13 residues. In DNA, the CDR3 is TGTGCCACCAGCAGATCCCCCTCCTACGAGCAGTACTTC. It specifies CATSRSPSYEQYF.

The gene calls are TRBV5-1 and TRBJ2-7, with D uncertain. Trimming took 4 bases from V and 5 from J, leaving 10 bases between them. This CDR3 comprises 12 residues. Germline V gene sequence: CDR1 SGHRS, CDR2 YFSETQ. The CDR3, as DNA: TGCGCCAGCAGCATCATAGAGGACGAGCAGTACTTC. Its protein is CASSIIEDEQYF. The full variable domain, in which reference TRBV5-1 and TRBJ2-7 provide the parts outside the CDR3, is KAGVTQTPRYLIKTRGQQVTLSCSPISGHRSVSWYQQTPGQGLQFLFEYFSETQRNKGNFPGRFSGRQFSNSRSEMNVSTLELGDSALYLCASSIIEDEQYFGPGTRLTVT.

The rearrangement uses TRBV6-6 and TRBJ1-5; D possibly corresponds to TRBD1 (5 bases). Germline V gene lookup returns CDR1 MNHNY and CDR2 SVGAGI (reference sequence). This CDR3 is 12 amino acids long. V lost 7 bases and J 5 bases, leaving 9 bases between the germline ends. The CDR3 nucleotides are TGTGCCAGCAATCAGGGAGATCAGCCCCAGCATTTT. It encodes CASNQGDQPQHF.